The next 17 T cell receptor beta chains were all read from a single sample in a study of blood T cells in healthy people across ages. Through a sample-barcoded 5' primer and a J-beta primer mix, a second PCR was run for roughly 7 to 11 cycles. TCRdb re-called the 5' RACE reads with MiXCR, one entry per CDR3 protein. In the table there are about 1.6 million distinct CDR3 sequences, about 35% of which are singletons. Sequenced: blood. These TCRs come from a woman aged 30 to 39 in good health.

CDR3 sequence: CASSQFGSNTGELFF. DNA of the CDR3: TGTGCCAGCAGCCAATTTGGGTCGAACACCGGGGAGCTGTTTTTT. The chain is built from TRBV3-1 and TRBJ2-2; D is uncertain. The CDR3 is 15 residues long. The V and J ends lost 2 bases and 0 bases respectively, with 7 bases between them. CDR1 is LGHDT and CDR2 is YNNKEL in the germline V gene (reference sequence).

This clonotype was observed a few times. This rearrangement joins TRBV3-1 to TRBJ2-5; D is possibly TRBD2 (6 bases). The CDR3 sequence is 19 residues long. Trimming removed 0 bases at V and 1 base at J, with 21 bases between. The germline gives CDR1 LGHDT, CDR2 YNNKEL (reference sequence). The CDR3 bases are TGTGCCAGCAGCCAAGACTTGGGGAGGACAACCGAGACCCAAGAGACCCAGTACTTC. As protein: CASSQDLGRTTETQETQYF.

The chain has TRBV20-1 and TRBJ1-2, with D possibly TRBD1 on 6 matching bases. This CDR3 comprises 15 residues. Germline CDR1 is DFQATT and CDR2 is SNEGSKA (reference sequence). V was pared by 2 bases and J by 7 bases, with 20 bases between. The CDR3 sequence is CSARNLQGPVSGYTF. CDR3 bases: TGCAGTGCTAGAAACCTACAGGGCCCGGTTAGTGGCTACACCTTC.

This clonotype was counted many times. This chain links TRBV7-9 with TRBJ2-1; 7 positions agree with TRBD2. Germline lookup yields CDR1 SEHNR and CDR2 FQNEAQ (reference sequence). The CDR3 totals 16 residues. With V trimmed by 5 bases and J by 5 bases, 12 bases remained unmatched. CDR3 in amino acids: CASSTRLALIDNEQFF. The CDR3 nucleotides read TGTGCCAGCAGCACCAGACTAGCCCTAATCGACAATGAGCAGTTCTTC.

The chain joins TRBV7-3 to TRBJ2-1; maybe TRBD2 (6 bases). Looked up from germline, CDR1 is SGHTA and CDR2 is FQGTGA. This CDR3 has 16 amino acids. With 5 bases removed from V and 2 bases from J, the gap between germline ends came to 16 bases. The CDR3 bases are TGTGCCAGCAGCCGCACAACTAGCAGGGCCTACAATGAGCAGTTCTTC. It specifies CASSRTTSRAYNEQFF.

This clonotype showed up just a few times. The chain joins TRBV7-2 to TRBJ1-1; D not certain. V was cut by 5 bases and J by 4 bases, with 11 bases left in between. The CDR3 covers 13 residues. Germline V gene sequence: CDR1 SGHTA, CDR2 FQGNSA. CDR3 region: CASSHSAGTEAFF. In DNA, the CDR3 is TGTGCCAGCAGCCACTCAGCAGGCACTGAAGCTTTCTTT. The entire variable domain, with the rest obtained from reference TRBV7-2 and TRBJ1-1, is as follows: GAGVSQSPSNKVTEKGKDVELRCDPISGHTALYWYRQSLGQGLEFLIYFQGNSAPDKSGLPSDRFSAERTGGSVSTLTIQRTQQEDSAVYLCASSHSAGTEAFFGQGTRLTVV.

This rearrangement joins TRBV29-1 to TRBJ2-2; 10 bases map to TRBD2. The CDR3 length is 16 residues. CDR1 and CDR2 from the germline V gene are SQVTM and ANQGSEA. The J segment lost 0 bases and the V segment lost 4 bases, leaving 5 bases of the junction unmatched. This CDR3 reads CSVVASGGPNTGELFF. CDR3 in DNA: TGCAGCGTTGTGGCTAGCGGGGGCCCGAACACCGGGGAGCTGTTTTTT.

This clonotype was seen only a few times. V and J are TRBV2 and TRBJ2-3; possibly TRBD2 for D (5 bases). Trimming pared 8 bases from V and 4 bases from J, leaving 10 bases between. The CDR3 runs to 12 residues. Germline V lookup: CDR1 SNHLY, CDR2 FYNNEI. CDR3 sequence: CASRDSADTQYF. The CDR3 nucleotides are TGTGCCAGCCGGGATTCAGCAGATACGCAGTATTTT.

A few counts support this clonotype. The V call is TRBV11-2, the J call TRBJ2-1, with D unclear. Germline-derived CDR1 and CDR2 are SGHAT and FQNNGV. The CDR3 spans 15 residues. The V end lost 1 base, the J end lost 7 bases, and 14 bases lay between the germline ends. CDR3 DNA sequence: TGTGCCAGCAGCTTAGTGTCGGGCCTGGGGAATGAGCAGTTCTTC. As protein: CASSLVSGLGNEQFF.

V usage is TRBV5-6 and J usage is TRBJ2-5; D unresolved. V lost 1 base and J 4 bases, leaving 11 bases between the germline ends. Per germline, CDR1 SGHDT and CDR2 YYEEEE. The CDR3 is 14 amino acids. The CDR3 spells CASSLWLDGETQYF. CDR3 nucleotide sequence: TGTGCCAGCAGCTTGTGGCTAGACGGAGAGACCCAGTACTTC.

This clonotype came up a few times. This chain joins TRBV7-2 and TRBJ1-4; 7 bases align to TRBD1. CDR1 is SGHTA, CDR2 FQGNSA, per germline. CDR3 size: 14 residues. The V segment lost 6 bases and the J segment 7 bases; nucleotides outside the gene matches: 8. CDR3 sequence reads: CASRSDRASEKLFF. The CDR3 region has the DNA TGTGCCAGCAGAAGTGACAGGGCGAGTGAAAAACTGTTTTTT.

The gene calls are TRBV15 and TRBJ1-6; 7 nucleotides match TRBD1. After removal of 0 bases from V and 11 bases from J, the junction contained 1 base not matched to a gene. Germline CDR1 and CDR2: LNHNV and YYDKDF (reference sequence). The CDR3 sequence is 13 residues long. CDR3 DNA sequence: TGTGCCACCAGCAGAGACAGGGGGGCACCCCTCCACTTT. Translation: CATSRDRGAPLHF.

This clonotype has a handful of counts. V is TRBV3-1 and J is TRBJ2-5; 8 bases match TRBD1. Germline CDR1 and CDR2: LGHDT and YNNKEL (reference sequence). This CDR3 is 14 amino acids long. The junction had 4 bases not matched to a gene; V was cut back by 3 bases and J by 4 bases. CDR3 in DNA: TGTGCCAGCAGCCAGGGACAGGCTGGAGAGACCCAGTACTTC. Translation gives CASSQGQAGETQYF.

This clonotype was seen a single time. The chain joins TRBV10-3 to TRBJ1-6; 9 bases match TRBD1. Germline V gene lookup returns CDR1 ENHRY and CDR2 SYGVKD. V lost 2 bases, J lost 5 bases, and 7 bases stayed unmatched. The CDR3 contains 17 residues. CDR3 sequence reads: CAISEGTGPEDNSPLHF. Written as DNA, the CDR3 is TGTGCCATCAGTGAGGGGACAGGGCCTGAAGATAATTCACCCCTCCACTTT.

The chain links TRBV20-1 to TRBJ1-1; no definite D call. CDR3 length: 11 residues. Germline CDR1 DFQATT, CDR2 SNEGSKA (reference sequence). The V and J ends lost 6 bases and 7 bases respectively, with 12 bases between them. The CDR3 sequence is CSAKRQGEAFF. In nucleotides, the CDR3 is TGCAGTGCCAAGAGACAAGGTGAAGCTTTCTTT.

The chain joins TRBV4-1 to TRBJ2-7, with TRBD1 matching over 8 bases. V lost 4 bases and J lost 2; bases outside the gene matches: 10. The CDR3 extends over 16 amino acids. Germline V lookup: CDR1 MGHRA, CDR2 YSYEKL. CDR3 loop: CASSRHLSGGTYEQYF. The DNA of the CDR3 is TGCGCCAGCAGCCGCCACCTCTCAGGGGGCACCTACGAGCAGTACTTC.

This rearrangement joins TRBV29-1 to TRBJ1-2, with 8 bases aligning to TRBD1. CDR3 length: 13 residues. The germline CDR1 and CDR2 sequences are SQVTM and ANQGSEA. V trimming: 6 bases; J trimming: 8 bases; junction bases outside the gene matches: 11. The CDR3 reads CSVGDRRSRGYTF. CDR3 bases: TGCAGCGTGGGGGACAGGAGGAGCCGGGGCTACACCTTC.